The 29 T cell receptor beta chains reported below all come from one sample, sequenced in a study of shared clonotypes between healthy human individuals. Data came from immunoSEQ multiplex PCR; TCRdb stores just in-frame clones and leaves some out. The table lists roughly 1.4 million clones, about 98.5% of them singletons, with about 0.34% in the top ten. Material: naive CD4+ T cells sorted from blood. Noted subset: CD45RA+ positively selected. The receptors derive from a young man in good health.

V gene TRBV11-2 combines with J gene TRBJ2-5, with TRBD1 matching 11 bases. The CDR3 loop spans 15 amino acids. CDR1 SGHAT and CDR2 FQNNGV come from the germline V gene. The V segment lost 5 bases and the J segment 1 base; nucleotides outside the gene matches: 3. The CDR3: CASSPDRGLQETQYF. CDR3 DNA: TGTGCCAGCAGCCCGGACAGGGGGCTCCAAGAGACCCAGTACTTC.

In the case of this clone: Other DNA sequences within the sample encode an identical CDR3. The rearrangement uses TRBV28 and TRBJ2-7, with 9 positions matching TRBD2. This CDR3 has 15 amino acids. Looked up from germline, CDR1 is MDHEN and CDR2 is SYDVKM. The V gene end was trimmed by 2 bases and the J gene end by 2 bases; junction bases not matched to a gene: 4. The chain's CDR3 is CASSLGGLAAYEQYF. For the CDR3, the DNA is TGTGCCAGCAGTTTAGGGGGACTAGCTGCCTACGAGCAGTACTTC.

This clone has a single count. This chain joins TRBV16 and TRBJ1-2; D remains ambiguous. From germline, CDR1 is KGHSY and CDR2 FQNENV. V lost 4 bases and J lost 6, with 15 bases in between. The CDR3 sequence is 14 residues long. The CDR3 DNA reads TGTGCCAGCAGCCCCTCGTGGTCTGGGGATGGCTACACCTTC. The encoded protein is CASSPSWSGDGYTF.

CDR3 loop: CASSEGWYGYTF. The CDR3 region has the DNA TGTGCCAGCAGTGAAGGGTGGTATGGCTACACCTTC. This chain joins TRBV2 and TRBJ1-2; D is uncertain. The V end was cut by 1 base, the J end by 5 bases, with 5 bases between. The CDR3 has 12 residues. From germline, CDR1 is SNHLY and CDR2 FYNNEI.

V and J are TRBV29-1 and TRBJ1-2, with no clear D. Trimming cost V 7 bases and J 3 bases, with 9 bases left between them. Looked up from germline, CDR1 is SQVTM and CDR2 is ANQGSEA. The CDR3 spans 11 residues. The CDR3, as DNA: TGCAGCGGGGGATCAGACTATGGCTACACCTTC. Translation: CSGGSDYGYTF.

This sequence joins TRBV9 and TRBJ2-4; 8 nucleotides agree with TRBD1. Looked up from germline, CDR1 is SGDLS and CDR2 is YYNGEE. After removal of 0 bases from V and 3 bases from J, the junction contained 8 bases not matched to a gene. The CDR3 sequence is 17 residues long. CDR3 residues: CASSVDPPTGVKNIQYF. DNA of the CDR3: TGTGCCAGCAGCGTAGATCCCCCGACAGGGGTCAAAAACATTCAGTACTTC.

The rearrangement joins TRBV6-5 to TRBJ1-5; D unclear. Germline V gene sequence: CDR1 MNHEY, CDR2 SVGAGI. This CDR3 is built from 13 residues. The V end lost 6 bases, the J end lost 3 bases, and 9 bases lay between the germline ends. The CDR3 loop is CASRKGLNQPQHF. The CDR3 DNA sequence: TGTGCCAGCAGAAAAGGGCTCAATCAGCCCCAGCATTTT.

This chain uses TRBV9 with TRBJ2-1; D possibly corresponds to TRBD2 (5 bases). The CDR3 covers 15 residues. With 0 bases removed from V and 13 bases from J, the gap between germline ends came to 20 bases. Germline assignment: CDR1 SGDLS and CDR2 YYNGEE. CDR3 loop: CASSVVAALKPSQFF. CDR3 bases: TGTGCCAGCAGCGTAGTGGCGGCCCTAAAGCCTAGCCAGTTCTTC.

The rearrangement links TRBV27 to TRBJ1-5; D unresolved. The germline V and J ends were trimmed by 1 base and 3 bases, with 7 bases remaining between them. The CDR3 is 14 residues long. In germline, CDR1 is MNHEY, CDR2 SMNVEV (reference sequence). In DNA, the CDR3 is TGTGCCAGCAGTTTATTTTCCTCCAATCAGCCCCAGCATTTT. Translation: CASSLFSSNQPQHF.

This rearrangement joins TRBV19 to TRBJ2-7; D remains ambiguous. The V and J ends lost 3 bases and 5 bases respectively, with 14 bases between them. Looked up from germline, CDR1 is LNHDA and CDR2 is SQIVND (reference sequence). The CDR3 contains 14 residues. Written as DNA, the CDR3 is TGTGCCAGTAGTATCACGGATACCTACGACGAGCAGTACTTC. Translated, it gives CASSITDTYDEQYF.

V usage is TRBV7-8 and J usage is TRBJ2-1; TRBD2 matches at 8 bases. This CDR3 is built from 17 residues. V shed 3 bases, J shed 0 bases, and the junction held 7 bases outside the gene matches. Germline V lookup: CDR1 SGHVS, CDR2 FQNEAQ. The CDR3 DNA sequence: TGTGCCAGCAGCTTTAGCGGGACACTCCCCTCCTACAATGAGCAGTTCTTC. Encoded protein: CASSFSGTLPSYNEQFF.

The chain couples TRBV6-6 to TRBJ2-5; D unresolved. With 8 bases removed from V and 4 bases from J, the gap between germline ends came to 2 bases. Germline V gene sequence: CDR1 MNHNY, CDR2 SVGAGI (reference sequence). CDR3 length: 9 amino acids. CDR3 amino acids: CASGETQYF. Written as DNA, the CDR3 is TGTGCCAGCGGAGAGACCCAGTACTTC.

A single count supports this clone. CDR3 region: CASSPPKGAFIPQPQHF. The CDR3 DNA sequence: TGTGCCAGCAGCCCACCCAAGGGAGCCTTTATACCTCAGCCCCAGCATTTT. This chain uses TRBV9 with TRBJ1-5; D is unresolved. This CDR3 is 17 amino acids long. Germline V gene sequence: CDR1 SGDLS, CDR2 YYNGEE. V was shortened by 4 bases and J by 6 bases, with 23 bases between the two germline ends.

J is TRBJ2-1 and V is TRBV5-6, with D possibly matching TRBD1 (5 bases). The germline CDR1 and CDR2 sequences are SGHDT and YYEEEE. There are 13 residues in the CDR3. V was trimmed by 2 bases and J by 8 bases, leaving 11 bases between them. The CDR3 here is CASSFRARDEQFF. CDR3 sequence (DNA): TGTGCCAGCAGCTTCCGAGCCAGGGATGAGCAGTTCTTC.

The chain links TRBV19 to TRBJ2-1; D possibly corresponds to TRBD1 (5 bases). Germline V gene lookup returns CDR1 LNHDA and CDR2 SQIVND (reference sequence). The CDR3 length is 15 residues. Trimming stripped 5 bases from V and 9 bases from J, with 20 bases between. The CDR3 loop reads CASSVFSNLGPEQFF. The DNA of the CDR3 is TGTGCCAGTAGTGTTTTCTCTAATTTGGGGCCTGAGCAGTTCTTC.

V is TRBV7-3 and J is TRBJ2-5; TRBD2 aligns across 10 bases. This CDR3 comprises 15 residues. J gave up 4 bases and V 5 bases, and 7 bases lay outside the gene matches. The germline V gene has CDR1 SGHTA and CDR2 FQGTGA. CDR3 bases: TGTGCCAGCAGCCCTAGGGCTAGCGGGAGAGAGACCCAGTACTTC. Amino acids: CASSPRASGRETQYF. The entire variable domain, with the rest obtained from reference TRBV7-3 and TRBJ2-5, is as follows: GAGVSQTPSNKVTEKGKYVELRCDPISGHTALYWYRQSLGQGPEFLIYFQGTGAADDSGLPNDRFFAVRPEGSVSTLKIQRTERGDSAVYLCASSPRASGRETQYFGPGTRLLVL.

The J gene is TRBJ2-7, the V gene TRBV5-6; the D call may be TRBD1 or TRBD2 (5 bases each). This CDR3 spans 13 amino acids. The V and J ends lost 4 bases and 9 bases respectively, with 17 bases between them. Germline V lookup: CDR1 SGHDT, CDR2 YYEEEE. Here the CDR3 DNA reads TGTGCCAGCAGCAGAACCCGGGACGCGGGGCAGTACTTC. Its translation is CASSRTRDAGQYF. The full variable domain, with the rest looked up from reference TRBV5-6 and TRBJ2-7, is DAGVTQSPTHLIKTRGQQVTLRCSPKSGHDTVSWYQQALGQGPQFIFQYYEEEERQRGNFPDRFSGHQFPNYSSELNVNALLLGDSALYLCASSRTRDAGQYFGPGTRLTVT.

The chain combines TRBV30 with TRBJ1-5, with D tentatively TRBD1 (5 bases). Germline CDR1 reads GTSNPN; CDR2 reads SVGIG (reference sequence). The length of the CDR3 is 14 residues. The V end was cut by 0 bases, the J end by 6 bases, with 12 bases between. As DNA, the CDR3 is TGTGCCTGGAGTGTAAGGGGTCCAGGTCAGCCCCAGCATTTT. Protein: CAWSVRGPGQPQHF.

The CDR3 DNA follows: TGTGCCAGCAGCCCGGTGGGTGGGGGTTCTGGCTACACCTTC. This encodes CASSPVGGGSGYTF. V is TRBV5-8 and J is TRBJ1-2; D possibly corresponds to TRBD1 (5 bases). This CDR3 region has 14 residues. The germline V gene encodes CDR1 SGHTS and CDR2 YDEGEE. Trimming cost V 4 bases and J 7 bases, with 17 bases left between them.

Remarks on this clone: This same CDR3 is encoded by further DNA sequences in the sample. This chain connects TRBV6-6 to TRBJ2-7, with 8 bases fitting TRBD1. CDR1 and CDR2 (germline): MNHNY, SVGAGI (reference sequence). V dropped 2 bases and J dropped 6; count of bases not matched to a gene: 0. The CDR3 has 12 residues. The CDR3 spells CASSYGTGEQYF. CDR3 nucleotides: TGTGCCAGCAGTTACGGGACAGGCGAGCAGTACTTC.

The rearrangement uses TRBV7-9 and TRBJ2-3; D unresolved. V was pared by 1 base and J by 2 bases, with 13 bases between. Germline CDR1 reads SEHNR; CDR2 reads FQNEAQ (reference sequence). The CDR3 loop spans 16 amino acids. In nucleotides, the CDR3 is TGTGCCAGCAGCTTAGGTTCGGGCAGTTCCACAGATACGCAGTATTTT. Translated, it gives CASSLGSGSSTDTQYF.

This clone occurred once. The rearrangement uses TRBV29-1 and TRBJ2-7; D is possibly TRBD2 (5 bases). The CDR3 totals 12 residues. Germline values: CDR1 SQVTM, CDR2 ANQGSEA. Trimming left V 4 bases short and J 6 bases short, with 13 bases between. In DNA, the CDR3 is TGCAGCGTTGGAGGGCCCTCGGGCGAGCAGTACTTC. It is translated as CSVGGPSGEQYF.

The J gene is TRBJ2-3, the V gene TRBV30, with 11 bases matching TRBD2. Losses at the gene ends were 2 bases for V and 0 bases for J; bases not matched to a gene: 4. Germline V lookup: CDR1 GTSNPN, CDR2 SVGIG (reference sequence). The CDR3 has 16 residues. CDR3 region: CAWSSRLAGSTDTQYF. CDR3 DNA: TGTGCCTGGAGTAGCCGACTAGCGGGAAGCACAGATACGCAGTATTTT.

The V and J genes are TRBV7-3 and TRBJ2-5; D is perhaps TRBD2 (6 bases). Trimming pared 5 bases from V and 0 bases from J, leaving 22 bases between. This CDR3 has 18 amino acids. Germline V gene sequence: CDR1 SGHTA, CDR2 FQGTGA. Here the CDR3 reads CASSPTPGLQPHQETQYF. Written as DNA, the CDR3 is TGTGCCAGCAGCCCGACCCCGGGACTTCAGCCCCACCAAGAGACCCAGTACTTC.

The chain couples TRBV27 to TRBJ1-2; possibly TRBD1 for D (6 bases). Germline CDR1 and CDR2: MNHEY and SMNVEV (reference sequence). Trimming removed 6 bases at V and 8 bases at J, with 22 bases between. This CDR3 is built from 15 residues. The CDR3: CASSPWGDRSSGYTF. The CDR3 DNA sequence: TGTGCCAGCAGCCCCTGGGGTGACAGGTCCTCCGGCTACACCTTC.

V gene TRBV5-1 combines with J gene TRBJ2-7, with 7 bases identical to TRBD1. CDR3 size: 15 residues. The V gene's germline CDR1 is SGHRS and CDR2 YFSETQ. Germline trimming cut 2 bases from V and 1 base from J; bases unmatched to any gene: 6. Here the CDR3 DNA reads TGCGCCAGCAGCTTCCGGGACAGTGGTTCCTACGAGCAGTACTTC. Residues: CASSFRDSGSYEQYF. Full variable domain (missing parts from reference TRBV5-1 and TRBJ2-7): KAGVTQTPRYLIKTRGQQVTLSCSPISGHRSVSWYQQTPGQGLQFLFEYFSETQRNKGNFPGRFSGRQFSNSRSEMNVSTLELGDSALYLCASSFRDSGSYEQYFGPGTRLTVT.

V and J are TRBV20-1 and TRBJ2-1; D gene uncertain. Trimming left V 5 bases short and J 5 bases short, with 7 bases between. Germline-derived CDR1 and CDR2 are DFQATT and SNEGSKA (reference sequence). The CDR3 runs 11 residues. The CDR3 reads CSASNNNEQFF. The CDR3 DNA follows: TGCAGTGCTTCTAACAACAATGAGCAGTTCTTC.

The CDR3 sequence: CASSLLWPGTGMNTIYF. Written as DNA, the CDR3 is TGTGCCAGCAGTTTATTATGGCCGGGGACAGGGATGAACACCATATATTTT. The chain recombines TRBV27 with TRBJ1-3, with 9 bases identical to TRBD1. V was clipped by 1 base and J by 7 bases; unmatched bases: 11. CDR1 and CDR2 (germline): MNHEY, SMNVEV (reference sequence). There are 17 residues in the CDR3.

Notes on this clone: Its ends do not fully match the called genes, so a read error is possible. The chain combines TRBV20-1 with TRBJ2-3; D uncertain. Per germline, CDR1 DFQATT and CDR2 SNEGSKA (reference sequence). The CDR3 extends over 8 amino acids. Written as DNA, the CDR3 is TGCAGTGCTCCTCAGGTGGATTTT. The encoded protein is CSAPQVDF.